Only one count was recorded for the clone carrying this T cell receptor beta chain. In the authors' workflow: Nucleated cell counts were estimated from reference gene primer amplification. Generated by immunoSEQ multiplex PCR, the TCRdb table keeps only in-frame clones and is missing some. D and trimming come from the DNA, and the V and J calls and clone size come from that table. The sample includes 200,000 to 250,000 clones, around 85% of them seen just once. The CDR3 consists of 15 residues. The germline V gene encodes CDR1 SGHAT and CDR2 FQDESV (reference sequence). V was clipped by 5 bases and J by 8 bases, with 18 bases between them. The data belong to a study of blood T cell repertoires in COVID-19. Study-wide context: Researchers got acute and convalescent COVID-19 samples from the United States, Italy and Spain. Sample material is recorded as cDNA or gDNA derived from T cells, B-cell-depleted T cells, or PBMCs.

Participant-reported clinical history was the basis for cohort assignment. This clonotype was obtained from a woman in her forties or fifties in a cohort exposed to, infected with or recovered from COVID-19 (not recorded which). Material: PBMCs or T cells enriched from blood (not recorded which). The rearrangement links TRBV11-1 to TRBJ1-4, with D tentatively TRBD1 (5 bases). The CDR3 DNA reads TGTGCCAGCAGCCCATCCCCCAGGGAAGAGGAAAAACTGTTTTTT. Protein: CASSPSPREEEKLFF.